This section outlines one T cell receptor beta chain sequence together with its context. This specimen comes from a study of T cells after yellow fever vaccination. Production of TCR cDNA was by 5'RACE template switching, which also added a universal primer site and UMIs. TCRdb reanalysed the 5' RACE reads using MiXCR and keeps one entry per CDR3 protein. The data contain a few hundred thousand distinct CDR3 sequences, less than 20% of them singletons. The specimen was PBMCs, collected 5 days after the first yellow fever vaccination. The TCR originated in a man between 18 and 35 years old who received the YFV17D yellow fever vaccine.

CDR3 residues: CASSQVRGGPSYNEQFF. CDR3 bases: TGCGCCAGCAGCCAAGTTCGCGGGGGGCCCTCCTACAATGAGCAGTTCTTC. The rearrangement joins TRBV4-1 to TRBJ2-1; TRBD2 agrees at 8 bases. Trimming cost V 1 base and J 0 bases; bases outside gene matches: 5. The CDR3 length is 17 residues. Germline CDR1 reads MGHRA; CDR2 reads YSYEKL.